Listed here is a single T cell receptor beta chain. Antigen specificity is unknown. These data come from a study of identifying expanded T cells in peripheral blood. Repertoires were generated with immunoSEQ multiplex PCR, while TCRdb's copy carries only in-frame clones and drops some. The sample gives approximately 63,000 clones, about 89% of which show up once; approximately 4.5% is in the top ten. Germline-derived CDR1 and CDR2 are MDHEN and SYDVKM. The CDR3 contains 18 residues. Deletions cut 4 bases from V and 0 bases from J, with 22 bases between. Points from the study as a whole: Variance in clone template counts between roughly 2-week samples significantly increased with total template count across all healthy donors.

No infections or other immune events were documented during collection. The chain is built from TRBV28 and TRBJ2-7; D possibly corresponds to TRBD1 (6 bases). Sequencing was done on a sample of blood. The clonotype originates from a person aged 18 to 75 in good health. The CDR3 nucleotides are TGTGCCAGCAGTTACAAAGTTGGGTGGACAGATAGCTCCTACGAGCAGTACTTC. Protein: CASSYKVGWTDSSYEQYF.